Presented here are 14 T cell receptor beta chains from one specimen sequenced in a study of cytomegalovirus exposure and HLA in healthy donors. The assay was immunoSEQ multiplex PCR, and TCRdb's table has in-frame clones only and misses some. This sample has around 98,000 clones, with approximately 90% found just once. Material: PBMCs. The receptors here all came from a woman in her twenties or thirties in good health and CMV-seronegative.

The chain has TRBV7-3 and TRBJ2-3; D uncertain. Germline values: CDR1 SGHTA, CDR2 FQGTGA. This CDR3 has 15 amino acids. Trimming pared 2 bases from V and 0 bases from J, leaving 9 bases between. CDR3 coding DNA: TGTGCCAGCAGCTTACTCGGGTCTAGCACAGATACGCAGTATTTT. As protein: CASSLLGSSTDTQYF.

This clone appeared a few times. This chain connects TRBV5-1 to TRBJ1-4, with D possibly TRBD1 on 5 matching bases. Looked up from germline, CDR1 is SGHRS and CDR2 is YFSETQ. This CDR3 has 15 residues. The V end was cut by 2 bases, the J end by 5 bases, with 13 bases between. CDR3 in DNA: TGCGCCAGCAGCTTACGGGGGACCAAAAATGAAAAACTGTTTTTT. It specifies CASSLRGTKNEKLFF.

The J gene is TRBJ1-1, the V gene TRBV5-1; 8 nucleotides align to TRBD1. The CDR3 consists of 13 residues. Germline V gene lookup returns CDR1 SGHRS and CDR2 YFSETQ. Trimming at V came to 5 bases and at J to 5 bases, leaving 5 bases not matched to a gene. The CDR3 loop is CASSSRQGTEAFF. As DNA, the CDR3 is TGCGCCAGCAGTTCCCGACAGGGGACTGAAGCTTTCTTT.

The chain joins TRBV7-9 to TRBJ1-2; TRBD1 might be the D (5 bases). Between the trimmed V and J ends, which lost 3 bases and 9 bases, there was a span of 14 bases. The germline V gene encodes CDR1 SEHNR and CDR2 FQNEAQ (reference sequence). This CDR3 spans 13 amino acids. The CDR3 DNA reads TGTGCCAGCAGCTTGGGGGGGTCTTGGAGCTACACCTTC. This gives the protein CASSLGGSWSYTF.

The V and J genes are TRBV5-1 and TRBJ2-5; TRBD1 matches at 7 bases. The V gene end was trimmed by 7 bases and the J gene end by 4 bases; junction bases not matched to a gene: 7. The CDR3 has 13 residues. Germline V gives CDR1 SGHRS, CDR2 YFSETQ. The chain's CDR3 is CASDEGAGETQYF. CDR3 DNA: TGCGCCAGCGATGAGGGGGCTGGAGAGACCCAGTACTTC.

For the CDR3, the DNA is TGTGCCAGCAGCTTAGCGGGAACCACAGATACGCAGTATTTT. It codes for CASSLAGTTDTQYF. The genes are TRBV5-4 and TRBJ2-3; 7 nucleotides line up with TRBD2. CDR1 is SGHNT, CDR2 YYREEE, per germline (reference sequence). This CDR3 is 14 amino acids long. The trim removed 2 bases at V and 2 bases at J, leaving 2 bases unmatched.

This chain's CDR3 is CASSVGRPTYEQYF. The CDR3 DNA reads as TGTGCCAGCAGCGTGGGCAGGCCTACCTACGAGCAGTACTTC. This chain uses TRBV9 with TRBJ2-7, with D unresolved. Germline V gene sequence: CDR1 SGDLS, CDR2 YYNGEE. This CDR3 comprises 14 residues. The V gene lost 2 bases and the J gene lost 2 bases, with 11 bases spanning the gap.

The table lists this clone with a few counts. The chain joins TRBV9 to TRBJ1-3; 7 bases align to TRBD1. CDR3 length: 14 amino acids. Germline V lookup: CDR1 SGDLS, CDR2 YYNGEE. The J segment lost 4 bases and the V segment lost 0 bases, leaving 1 base of the junction unmatched. The chain's CDR3 is CASSVDRGGNTIYF. Written as DNA, the CDR3 is TGTGCCAGCAGCGTAGACAGGGGAGGAAACACCATATATTTT.

This rearrangement joins TRBV4-2 to TRBJ2-3; TRBD2 matches at 12 bases. V lost 0 bases to trimming and J lost 0 bases; unmatched junction nucleotides: 10. Germline assignment: CDR1 LGHNA and CDR2 YNFKEQ. The CDR3 is 20 amino acids. CDR3 protein: CASSQDRLAGGLGSTDTQYF. The CDR3, as DNA: TGTGCCAGCAGCCAAGATCGTCTAGCGGGGGGGCTCGGTAGCACAGATACGCAGTATTTT.

The chain recombines TRBV6-6 with TRBJ1-2; D call uncertain. The length of the CDR3 is 11 residues. V gave up 6 bases and J gave up 3 bases, with 5 bases separating them. Germline V gives CDR1 MNHNY, CDR2 SVGAGI (reference sequence). The CDR3 protein is CASSLDYGYTF. The CDR3 region has the DNA TGTGCCAGCAGCCTCGACTATGGCTACACCTTC.

The chain has TRBV2 and TRBJ2-7; 7 positions match TRBD2. Germline V gene lookup returns CDR1 SNHLY and CDR2 FYNNEI. V gave up 4 bases and J gave up 1 base; unmatched junction bases: 16. CDR3 length equals 18 residues. The CDR3, as DNA: TGTGCCAGCAGTGGAAGGTGGTTGCGGGCGGGAGCTTCCTACGAGCAGTACTTC. Its translation is CASSGRWLRAGASYEQYF.

This chain uses TRBV18 with TRBJ1-4; 7 nucleotides match TRBD1. Trimming removed 4 bases from V and 7 bases from J; junction bases left unmatched: 3. This CDR3 comprises 13 residues. Germline CDR1 reads KGHSH; CDR2 reads LQKENI. CDR3 amino acids: CASSRDRAEKLFF. The CDR3 DNA is TGTGCCAGCTCACGAGACAGGGCTGAAAAACTGTTTTTT.

The chain recombines TRBV28 with TRBJ2-6, with D perhaps matching TRBD1 (6 bases). Trimming cost V 4 bases and J 1 base, with 11 bases left between them. Looked up from germline, CDR1 is MDHEN and CDR2 is SYDVKM. The CDR3 extends over 16 amino acids. The CDR3 coding sequence is TGTGCCAGCAGTTACAACAGGGAGTCTGGGGCCAACGTCCTGACTTTC. Translating gives CASSYNRESGANVLTF.

This sequence joins TRBV7-2 and TRBJ2-3, with TRBD2 matching 9 bases. Unmatched junction bases numbered 0, after V lost 5 bases and J lost 0 bases. This CDR3 contains 14 residues. Germline CDR1 and CDR2: SGHTA and FQGNSA. The CDR3 region has the DNA TGTGCCAGCAGCAGCGGGAGGAGCACAGATACGCAGTATTTT. It yields the protein CASSSGRSTDTQYF.